The T cell receptor (beta chain) described here comes from a study of memory CD4+ T cells and cytomegalovirus serostatus. Study at large: This sample comes from healthy Belgian adults, roughly nine CMV seropositive, roughly 22 seronegative.

Original methodology: Out-of-frame sequences were removed, leaving a few million distinct TCRbeta sequences. TCRdb's copy holds only in-frame clones and misses some; the assay was immunoSEQ multiplex PCR. That table is the source of V, J and clone size, and D and trimming were worked out from the DNA. The sample contains around 57,000 clones, around 81% of which appear only once. From germline, CDR1 is SQVTM and CDR2 ANQGSEA. V was cut by 0 bases and J by 3 bases, with 12 bases left in between. The CDR3 loop spans 14 amino acids. The sort gate was single viable CD3+CD4+CD8-CD45RO+ cells for memory CD4+ T cells.

This TCR was recovered from an adult in good health and CMV-seronegative. Some clones in this sample may be carry-over from other donors' samples. The sequencing sample was made of memory CD4+ T cells from blood. The genes are TRBV29-1 and TRBJ2-7; D might be TRBD2 (6 bases). CDR3 DNA: TGCAGCGTTGAAGATCAAGGTAGCGGCTACGAGCAGTACTTC. It specifies CSVEDQGSGYEQYF.